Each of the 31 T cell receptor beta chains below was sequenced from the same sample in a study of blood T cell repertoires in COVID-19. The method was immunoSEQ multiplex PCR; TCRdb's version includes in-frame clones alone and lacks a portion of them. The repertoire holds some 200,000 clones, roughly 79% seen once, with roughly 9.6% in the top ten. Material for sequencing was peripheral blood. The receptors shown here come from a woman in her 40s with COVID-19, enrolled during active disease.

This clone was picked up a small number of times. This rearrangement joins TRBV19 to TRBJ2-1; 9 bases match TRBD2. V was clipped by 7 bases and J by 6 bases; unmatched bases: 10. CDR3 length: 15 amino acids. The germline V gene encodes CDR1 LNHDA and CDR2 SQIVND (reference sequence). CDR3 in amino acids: CASNPGLAGINEQFF. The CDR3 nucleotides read TGTGCCAGTAACCCCGGGCTAGCGGGAATCAATGAGCAGTTCTTC.

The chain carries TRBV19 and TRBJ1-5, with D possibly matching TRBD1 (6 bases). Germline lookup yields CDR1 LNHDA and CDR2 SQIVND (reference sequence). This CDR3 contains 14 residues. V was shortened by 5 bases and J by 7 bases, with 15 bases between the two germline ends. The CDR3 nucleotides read TGTGCCAGTAGTCTACAGGGCGATCGACAGCCCCAGCATTTT. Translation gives CASSLQGDRQPQHF.

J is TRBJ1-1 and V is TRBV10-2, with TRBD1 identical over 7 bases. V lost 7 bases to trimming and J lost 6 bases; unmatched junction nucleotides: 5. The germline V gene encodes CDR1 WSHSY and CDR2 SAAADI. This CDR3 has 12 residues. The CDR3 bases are TGCGCCAGCAAGACAGGGTTGGCTGAAGCTTTCTTT. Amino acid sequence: CASKTGLAEAFF.

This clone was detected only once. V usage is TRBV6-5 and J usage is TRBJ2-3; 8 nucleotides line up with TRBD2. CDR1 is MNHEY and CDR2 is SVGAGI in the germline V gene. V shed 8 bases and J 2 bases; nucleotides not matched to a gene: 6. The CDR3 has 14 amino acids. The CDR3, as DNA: TGTGCCAGCTCGGAGCGGGGGCCCACAGATACGCAGTATTTT. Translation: CASSERGPTDTQYF.

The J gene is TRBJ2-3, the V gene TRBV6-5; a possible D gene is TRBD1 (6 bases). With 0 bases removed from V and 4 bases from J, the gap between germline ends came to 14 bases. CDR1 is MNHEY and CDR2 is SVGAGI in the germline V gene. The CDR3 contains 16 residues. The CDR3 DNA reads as TGTGCCAGCAGTTACTCGAAGTTAGGGGGTTCAGATACGCAGTATTTT. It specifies CASSYSKLGGSDTQYF.

Written as DNA, the CDR3 is TGTGCCAGCAGCTTCGGGACAGGGTTAGCTTTCTTT. Its protein is CASSFGTGLAFF. The chain employs TRBV11-2 and TRBJ1-1, with 9 bases lining up with TRBD1. The CDR3 contains 12 residues. CDR1 and CDR2 from the germline V gene are SGHAT and FQNNGV. J gave up 10 bases and V 3 bases, and 3 bases lay outside the gene matches.

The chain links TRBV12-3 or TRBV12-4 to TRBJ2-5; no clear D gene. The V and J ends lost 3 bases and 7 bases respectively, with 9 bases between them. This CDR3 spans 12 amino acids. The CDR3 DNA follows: TGTGCCAGCAGTTTTCCTTCGGGGACCCAGTACTTC. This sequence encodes CASSFPSGTQYF.

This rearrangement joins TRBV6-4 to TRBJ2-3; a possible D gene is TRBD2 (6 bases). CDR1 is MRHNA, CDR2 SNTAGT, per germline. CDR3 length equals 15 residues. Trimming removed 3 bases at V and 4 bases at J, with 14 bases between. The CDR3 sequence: CASSETEGGADTQYF. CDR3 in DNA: TGTGCCAGCAGTGAAACCGAGGGCGGGGCAGATACGCAGTATTTT.

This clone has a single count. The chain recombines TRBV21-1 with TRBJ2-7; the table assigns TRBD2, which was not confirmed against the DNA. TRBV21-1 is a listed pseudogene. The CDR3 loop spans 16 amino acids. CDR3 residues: CASSRGVTSGGYEQYV. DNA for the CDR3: TGTGCCAGCAGCAGAGGGGTGACTAGCGGGGGGTACGAGCAGTACGTC.

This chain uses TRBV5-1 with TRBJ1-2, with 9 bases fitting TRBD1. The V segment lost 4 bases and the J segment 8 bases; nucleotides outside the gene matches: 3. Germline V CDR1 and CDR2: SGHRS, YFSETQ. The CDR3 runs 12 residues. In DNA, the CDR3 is TGCGCCAGCAGCCGGACAGGGGACGGCTACACCTTC. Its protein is CASSRTGDGYTF.

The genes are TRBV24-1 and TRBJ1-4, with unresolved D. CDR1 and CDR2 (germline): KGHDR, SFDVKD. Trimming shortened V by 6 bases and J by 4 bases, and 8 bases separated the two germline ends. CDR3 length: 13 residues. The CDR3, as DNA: TGTGCCACCAGTAACAGCCTTAATGAAAAACTGTTTTTT. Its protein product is CATSNSLNEKLFF.

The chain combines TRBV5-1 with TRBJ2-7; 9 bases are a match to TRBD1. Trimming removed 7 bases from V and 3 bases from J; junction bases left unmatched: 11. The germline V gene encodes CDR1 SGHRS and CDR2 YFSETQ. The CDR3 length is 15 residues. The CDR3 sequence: CASQQGAFSYYEQYF. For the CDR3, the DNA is TGCGCCAGCCAACAGGGGGCTTTTTCTTACTACGAGCAGTACTTC.

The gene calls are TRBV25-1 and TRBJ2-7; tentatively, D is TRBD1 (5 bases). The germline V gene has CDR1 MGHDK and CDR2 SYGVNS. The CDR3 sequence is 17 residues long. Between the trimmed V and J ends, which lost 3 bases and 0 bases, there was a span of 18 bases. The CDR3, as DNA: TGTGCCAGCAGTGAGAGGTTCGACAGAACGGCCTCCTACGAGCAGTACGTC. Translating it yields CASSERFDRTASYEQYV.

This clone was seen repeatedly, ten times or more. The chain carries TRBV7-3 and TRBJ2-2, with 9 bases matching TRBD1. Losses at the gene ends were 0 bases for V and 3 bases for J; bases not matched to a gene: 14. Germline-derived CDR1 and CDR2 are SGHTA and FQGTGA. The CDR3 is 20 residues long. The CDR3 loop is CASSLTPYHGQGIDTGELFF. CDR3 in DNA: TGTGCCAGCAGCTTAACCCCCTACCACGGACAGGGGATCGACACCGGGGAGCTGTTTTTT.

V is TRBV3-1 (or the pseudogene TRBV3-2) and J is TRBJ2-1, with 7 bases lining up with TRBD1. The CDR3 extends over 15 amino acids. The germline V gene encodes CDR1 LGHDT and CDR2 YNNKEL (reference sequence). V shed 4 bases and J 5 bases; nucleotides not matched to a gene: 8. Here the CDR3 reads CASSPLGTADNEQFF. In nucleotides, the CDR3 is TGTGCCAGCAGCCCGCTAGGGACAGCCGACAATGAGCAGTTCTTC.

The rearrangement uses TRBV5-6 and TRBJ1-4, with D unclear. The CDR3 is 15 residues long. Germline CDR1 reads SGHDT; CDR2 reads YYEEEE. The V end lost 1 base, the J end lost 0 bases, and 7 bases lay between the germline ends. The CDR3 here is CASSLKLSTNEKLFF. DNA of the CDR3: TGTGCCAGCAGCTTGAAGCTGTCAACTAATGAAAAACTGTTTTTT.

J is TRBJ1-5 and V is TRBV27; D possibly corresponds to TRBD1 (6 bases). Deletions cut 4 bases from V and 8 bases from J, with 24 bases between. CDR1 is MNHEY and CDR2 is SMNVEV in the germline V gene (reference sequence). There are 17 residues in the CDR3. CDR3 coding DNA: TGTGCCAGCAGTTCGACCCACGCGACAGGATATCTTGAGCCCCAGCATTTT. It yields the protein CASSSTHATGYLEPQHF.

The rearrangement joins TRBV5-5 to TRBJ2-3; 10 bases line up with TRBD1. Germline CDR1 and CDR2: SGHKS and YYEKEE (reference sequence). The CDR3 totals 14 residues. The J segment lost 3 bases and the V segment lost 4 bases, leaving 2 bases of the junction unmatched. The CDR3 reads CASSRTGGTDTQYF. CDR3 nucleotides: TGTGCCAGCAGCCGGACAGGGGGAACAGATACGCAGTATTTT.

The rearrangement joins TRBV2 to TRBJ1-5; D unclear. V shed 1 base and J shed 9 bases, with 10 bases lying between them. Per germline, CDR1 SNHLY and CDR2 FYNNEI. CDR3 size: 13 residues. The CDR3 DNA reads TGTGCCAGCAGTGAAGTCCCAGTTCCGCCCCAGCATTTT. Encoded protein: CASSEVPVPPQHF.

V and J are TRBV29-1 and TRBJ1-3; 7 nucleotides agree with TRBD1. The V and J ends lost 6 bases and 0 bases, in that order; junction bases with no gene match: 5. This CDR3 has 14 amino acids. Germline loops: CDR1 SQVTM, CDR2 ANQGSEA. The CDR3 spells CSVSGQASGNTIYF. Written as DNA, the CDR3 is TGCAGCGTCTCCGGACAGGCCTCTGGAAACACCATATATTTT. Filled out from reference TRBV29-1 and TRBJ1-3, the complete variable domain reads SAVISQKPSRDICQRGTSLTIQCQVDSQVTMMFWYRQQPGQSLTLIATANQGSEATYESGFVIDKFPISRPNLTFSTLTVSNMSPEDSSIYLCSVSGQASGNTIYFGEGSWLTVV.

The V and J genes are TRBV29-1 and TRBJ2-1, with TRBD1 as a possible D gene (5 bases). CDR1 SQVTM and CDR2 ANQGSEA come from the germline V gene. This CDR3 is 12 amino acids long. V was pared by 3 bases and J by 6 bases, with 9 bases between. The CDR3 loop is CSVDRAFNEQFF. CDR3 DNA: TGCAGCGTTGACAGGGCCTTCAATGAGCAGTTCTTC.

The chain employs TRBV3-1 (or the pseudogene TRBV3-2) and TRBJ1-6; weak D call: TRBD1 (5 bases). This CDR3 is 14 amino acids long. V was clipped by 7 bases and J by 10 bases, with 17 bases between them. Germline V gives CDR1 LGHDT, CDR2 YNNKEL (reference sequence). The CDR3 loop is CASTFGRVKSPLHF. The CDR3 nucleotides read TGTGCCAGCACCTTTGGCAGGGTAAAATCACCCCTCCACTTT.

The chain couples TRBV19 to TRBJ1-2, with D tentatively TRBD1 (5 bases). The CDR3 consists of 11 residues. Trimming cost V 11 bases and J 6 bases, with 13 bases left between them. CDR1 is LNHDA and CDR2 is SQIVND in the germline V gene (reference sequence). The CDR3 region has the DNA TGTGCCCTAAGTTGGGGCCATGGCTACACCTTC. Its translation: CALSWGHGYTF.

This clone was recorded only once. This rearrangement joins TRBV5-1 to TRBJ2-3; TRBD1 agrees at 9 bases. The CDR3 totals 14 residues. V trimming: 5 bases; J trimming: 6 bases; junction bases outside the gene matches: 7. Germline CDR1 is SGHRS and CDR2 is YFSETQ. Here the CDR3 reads CASRRTGDADTQYF. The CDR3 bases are TGCGCCAGCAGACGGACAGGGGATGCGGATACGCAGTATTTT.

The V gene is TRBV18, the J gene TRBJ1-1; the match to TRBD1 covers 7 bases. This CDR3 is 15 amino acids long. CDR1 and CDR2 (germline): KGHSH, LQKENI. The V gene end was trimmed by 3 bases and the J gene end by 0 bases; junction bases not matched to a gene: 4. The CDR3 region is CASSPTGAMNTEAFF. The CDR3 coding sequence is TGTGCCAGCTCACCCACAGGGGCCATGAACACTGAAGCTTTCTTT.

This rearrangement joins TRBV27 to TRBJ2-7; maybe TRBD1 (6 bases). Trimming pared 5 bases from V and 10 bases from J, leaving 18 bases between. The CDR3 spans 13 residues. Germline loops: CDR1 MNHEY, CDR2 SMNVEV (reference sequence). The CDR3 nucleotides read TGTGCCAGCAGTCCTACGAGGGGGAAGGAACAGTACGTC. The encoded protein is CASSPTRGKEQYV.

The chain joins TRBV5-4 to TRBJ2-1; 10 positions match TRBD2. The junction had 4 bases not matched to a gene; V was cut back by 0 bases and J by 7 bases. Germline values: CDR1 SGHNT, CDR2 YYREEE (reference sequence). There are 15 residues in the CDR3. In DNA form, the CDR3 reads TGTGCCAGCAGCTTGGAGCGGGGGGGTTGGAATGAGCAGTTCTTC. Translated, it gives CASSLERGGWNEQFF. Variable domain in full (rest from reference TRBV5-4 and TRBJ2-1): ETGVTQSPTHLIKTRGQQVTLRCSSQSGHNTVSWYQQALGQGPQFIFQYYREEENGRGNFPPRFSGLQFPNYSSELNVNALELDDSALYLCASSLERGGWNEQFFGPGTRLTVL.

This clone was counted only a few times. The CDR3 bases are TGCGCCAGCAGCGTAAGACAGGGGACAGATACGCAGTATTTT. Protein: CASSVRQGTDTQYF. The chain combines TRBV5-1 with TRBJ2-3, with 8 bases lining up with TRBD1. CDR3 length: 14 amino acids. V dropped 4 bases and J dropped 3; count of bases not matched to a gene: 4. CDR1 and CDR2 from the germline V gene are SGHRS and YFSETQ.

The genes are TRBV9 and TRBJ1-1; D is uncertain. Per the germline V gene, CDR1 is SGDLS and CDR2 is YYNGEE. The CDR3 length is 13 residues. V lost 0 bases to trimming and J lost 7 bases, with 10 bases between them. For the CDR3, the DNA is TGTGCCAGCAGCGTAGGGCCAGAGGTTGAAGCTTTCTTT. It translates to CASSVGPEVEAFF.

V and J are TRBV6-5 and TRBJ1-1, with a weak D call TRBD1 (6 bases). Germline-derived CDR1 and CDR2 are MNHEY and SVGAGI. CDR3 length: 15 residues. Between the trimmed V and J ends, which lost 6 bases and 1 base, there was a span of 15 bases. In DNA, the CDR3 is TGTGCCAGCAGAAAGACAGGTGGGGCGAACACTGAAGCTTTCTTT. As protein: CASRKTGGANTEAFF.

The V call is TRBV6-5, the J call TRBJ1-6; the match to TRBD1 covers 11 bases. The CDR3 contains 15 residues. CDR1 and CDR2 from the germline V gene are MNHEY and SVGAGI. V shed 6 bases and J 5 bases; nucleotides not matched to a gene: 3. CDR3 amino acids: CASSRTGGNNSPLHF. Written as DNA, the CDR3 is TGTGCCAGCAGCCGGACAGGGGGCAATAATTCACCCCTCCACTTT.